This record concerns one T cell receptor beta chain sequence. PCR employed 60 Vbeta and 13 Jbeta primers. Sequencing used immunoSEQ multiplex PCR; TCRdb keeps in-frame clones, though not all of them. The sample consists of about 140,000 clones, 78% of them appearing once. This sample is drawn from a study of cytomegalovirus exposure and HLA in healthy donors. This CDR3 comprises 13 residues. The V gene's germline CDR1 is SQVTM and CDR2 ANQGSEA. The sample consisted of PBMCs. The rearrangement links TRBV29-1 to TRBJ2-5, with TRBD1 as a possible D gene (6 bases). TRBJ2-7 explains the end of the DNA better; the J call may be wrong. The sequence came from a female donor in good health and CMV-seronegative. The CDR3 sequence: CSVHSDSLYEQYF. The CDR3, as DNA: TGCAGCGTCCATTCGGACAGCTTATACGAGCAGTACTTC.